The rows below give T cell receptor beta chains drawn from one sample of a study of shared clonotypes between healthy human individuals. Clones were read by immunoSEQ multiplex PCR, and TCRdb kept only the in-frame ones, dropping some. The sample has hundreds of thousands of clones; about three quarters are singletons. Source material: memory CD4+ T cells sorted from blood. These receptor sequences come from a woman aged 25 to 45 in good health. CDR3s include the opening cysteine and the closing phenylalanine or tryptophan. The D gene is left open where the match is weak. Size tells how often a clone was seen (once, few, many) or the class of an expanded clone, and some rows leave it out.

>TRBJ2-2|NA|TRBV5-8|NA
TGTGCCAGCAGCTTGTCAGTTAGGGAGCTGTTTTTT
CASSLSVRELFF
>TRBJ2-7|TRBD2|TRBV27|once
TGTGCCAGCAACAGAGACAAGCTTACTATATACGAGACTAGCGGGAAAAAGGGCGAGCAGTACTTC
CASNRDKLTIYETSGKKGEQYF
>TRBJ2-3|NA|TRBV5-1|NA
TGCGCCAGCAGCTTGGGCGGGGCCCCTAGCACAGATACGCAGTATTTT
CASSLGGAPSTDTQYF
>TRBJ1-1|NA|TRBV28|many
TGTGCCAGTCCGCCGGGTGACCTCCCGATGAACACTGAAGCTTTCTTT
CASPPGDLPMNTEAFF
>TRBJ2-7|TRBD2|TRBV7-2|NA
TGTGCCAGCAACCGCGGACTAGGGCGACAGTACTTC
CASNRGLGRQYF
>TRBJ1-2|TRBD1|TRBV4-1|NA
TGCGCCAGCAGCCAAGGGGGGACAGGGGGAACTAACTATGGCTACACCTTC
CASSQGGTGGTNYGYTF
>TRBJ2-1|TRBD2|TRBV7-9|NA
TGTGCCAGCAGCCCCGGGACTAGCGGGATGAAGGCGTTCTTC
CASSPGTSGMKAFF
>TRBJ2-7|TRBD1|TRBV28|few
TGTGCCAGCAGGGGCCACGGGACAGGGTACGAGCAGTACTTC
CASRGHGTGYEQYF
>TRBJ1-3|NA|TRBV5-8|NA
TGTGCCAGCAGCTTAAATTCTGGCACCGGGAGAGGAAACACCATATATTTT
CASSLNSGTGRGNTIYF
>TRBJ1-1|TRBD1|TRBV27|NA
TGTGCCACCGCTCGGGACAGGGGGCTCACTGAAGCTTTCTTT
CATARDRGLTEAFF
>TRBJ1-1|TRBD1|TRBV5-6|NA
TGTGCCAGCAGCCAAGCCGACAGGGAGAACACTGAAGCTTTCTTT
CASSQADRENTEAFF
>TRBJ2-1|TRBD2|TRBV5-1|NA
TGCGCCAGCAGCCCCCGCGGGAGGCCCGGAGAGGATGAGCAGTTCTTC
CASSPRGRPGEDEQFF
>TRBJ1-5|NA|TRBV10-2|few
TGCGCCAGCAGTGAGGAGGGTCTTCTAGGCGGGAATCAGCCCCAGCATTTT
CASSEEGLLGGNQPQHF
>TRBJ2-7|NA|TRBV11-2|NA
TGTGCCAGCAGCTTATGGACAGCCTACGAGCAGTACTTC
CASSLWTAYEQYF
>TRBJ2-1|NA|TRBV6-6|few
TGTGCCAGCAGCCCCCTCGGGCCCTACAATGAGCAGTTCTTC
CASSPLGPYNEQFF
>TRBJ2-3|TRBD1|TRBV9|NA
TGTGCCAGCAGCGTAGGGGACAGGGGAGCAGATACGCAGTATTTT
CASSVGDRGADTQYF
>TRBJ1-6|NA|TRBV14|NA
TGTGCCAGCAGCCAAGAAGTTGTACCCAGTGTAAATTCACCCCTCCACTTT
CASSQEVVPSVNSPLHF
>TRBJ2-7|NA|TRBV2|NA
TGTGCCAGCTCGAGGGTAATAGCGGCCTCCTACGAGCAGTACTTC
CASSRVIAASYEQYF
>TRBJ2-3|TRBD2|TRBV15|NA
TGTGCCACCAGCAGAGGTAGCGGGTGGTTAGATACGCAGTATTTT
CATSRGSGWLDTQYF
>TRBJ2-7|TRBD2|TRBV7-2|NA
TGTGCCAGCAGCCCGTGGGAGGGAGGGTCCTACGAGCAGTACTTC
CASSPWEGGSYEQYF
>TRBJ2-3|NA|TRBV10-3|NA
TGTGCCAACCAACGGGCCGCGGCAGATACGCAGTATTTT
CANQRAAADTQYF
>TRBJ2-7|TRBD2|TRBV4-2|NA
TGTGCCAGCAGCCTCGGGACTAGCGGCTACGAGCAGTACTTC
CASSLGTSGYEQYF
>TRBJ1-5|NA|TRBV7-9|NA
TGTGCCAGCAGCTCGGAGCGAACAGGGCCCCAGCATTTT
CASSSERTGPQHF
>TRBJ1-2|NA|TRBV6-5|NA
TGTGCCAGCAGGCCAGCCGGGGCCGCAAACTATGGCTACACCTTC
CASRPAGAANYGYTF
>TRBJ1-2|NA|TRBV28|NA
TGTGCCAGCAGTTTCCGCAAGAACTATGGCTACACCTTC
CASSFRKNYGYTF
>TRBJ2-2|TRBD1|TRBV4-1|few
TGCGCCAGCAGCCAAGGGACAGGGAGTATCGAGGACACCGGGGAGCTGTTTTTT
CASSQGTGSIEDTGELFF
>TRBJ2-3|NA|TRBV7-3|NA
TGTGCCAGCAGCCCCCGCGGTAACACAGATACGCAGTATTTT
CASSPRGNTDTQYF
>TRBJ2-7|NA|TRBV20-1|NA
TGCAGTGCCCGCGGGGCCTACGAGCAGTACTTC
CSARGAYEQYF
>TRBJ2-4|TRBD1|TRBV11-3|NA
TGTGCCAGCAGCCGACAGGCCGGACAGGGGGAAAACATTCAGTACTTC
CASSRQAGQGENIQYF
>TRBJ1-5|NA|TRBV7-2|NA
TGTGCCAGCAGCGGTCAGGGGCACCTTAGCAATCAGCCCCAGCATTTT
CASSGQGHLSNQPQHF
>TRBJ2-5|NA|TRBV2|few
TGTGCCAGCAGGAGGGGGGGGTCAGAGACCCAGTACTTC
CASRRGGSETQYF
>TRBJ2-7|NA|TRBV2|NA
TGTGCCAGTCTACCTTCAGGGTTCTCCCCCTACGAGCAGTACTTC
CASLPSGFSPYEQYF
>TRBJ2-7|TRBD2|TRBV5-1|once
TGCGCCAGCAGCCTAACCGGGACTAGCGGGGTATACGAGCAGTACTTC
CASSLTGTSGVYEQYF
>TRBJ1-1|NA|TRBV27|NA
TGTGCCAGCAGGGTGGGGGCAGGCACTGAAGCTTTCTTT
CASRVGAGTEAFF
>TRBJ1-6|TRBD1|TRBV6-1|NA
TGTGCCAGCAGTGAAGCCGGGACAGGGACTCGGCTCTTT
CASSEAGTGTRLF
>TRBJ1-1|NA|TRBV2|NA
TGTGCCAGCAAGGTGGGGGCGCGGTTTTTGGACACTGAAGCTTTCTTT
CASKVGARFLDTEAFF
>TRBJ1-2|TRBD1|TRBV5-1|NA
TGCGCCAGCAGCTTCGGACAGACAGGGGCTAACTATGGCTACACCTTC
CASSFGQTGANYGYTF
>TRBJ2-5|NA|TRBV14|NA
TGTGCCAGCAGCCATTACTCGTCCCTGGGCAGGGAGACCCAGTACTTC
CASSHYSSLGRETQYF
>TRBJ2-7|TRBD1|TRBV19|NA
TGTGCCAGTAGTATTTCCCGGGACAGCTACTACGAGCAGTACTTC
CASSISRDSYYEQYF
>TRBJ2-1|NA|TRBV14|NA
TGTGCCAGCAGCCACCCGTTCGATGAGCAGTTCTTC
CASSHPFDEQFF
>TRBJ1-4|TRBD1|TRBV6-4|once
TGTGCCAGCAGTGATCTATTCGGGCAGGGGGCAGGAGAAAAACTGTTTTTT
CASSDLFGQGAGEKLFF
>TRBJ2-1|TRBD1|TRBV4-1|NA
TGCGCCAGCAGCCAAACAGGGGCCAGCTCCTACAATGAGCAGTTCTTC
CASSQTGASSYNEQFF
>TRBJ2-1|TRBD2|TRBV11-2|NA
TGTGCCAGCAGCTTAGATCTAGCGGGTGGCTACAATGAGCAGTTCTTC
CASSLDLAGGYNEQFF
>TRBJ1-2|NA|TRBV9|NA
TGTGCCAGCAGCCCCGGGGGGCAGGGGAACTATGGCTACACCTTC
CASSPGGQGNYGYTF
>TRBJ2-1|TRBD2|TRBV19|many
TGTGCCAGTAGCACAGGGGGGACTAGCGGGAGTTTGAATGAGCAGTTCTTC
CASSTGGTSGSLNEQFF
>TRBJ2-7|TRBD1|TRBV28|NA
TGTGCCAGCAGTTTACTTGGGACAGGGCCCTACGAGCAGTACTTC
CASSLLGTGPYEQYF
>TRBJ1-4|TRBD1|TRBV5-5|NA
TGTGCCAGCAGCTCGGGACAGCCTAATGAAAAACTGTTTTTT
CASSSGQPNEKLFF
>TRBJ1-1|TRBD1|TRBV27|NA
TGTGCCAGCAGTTTATTAGGGACAGGGGGCATGAACACTGAAGCTTTCTTT
CASSLLGTGGMNTEAFF
>TRBJ1-1|NA|TRBV28|NA
TGTGCCAGCAAGGAGGCGGGGAACACTGAAGCTTTCTTT
CASKEAGNTEAFF
>TRBJ2-5|TRBD2|TRBV18|NA
TGTGCCAGCTCACCCTGGACTAGCGGACAAGAGACCCAGTACTTC
CASSPWTSGQETQYF